This T cell receptor (beta chain) emerged from a study of cytomegalovirus exposure and HLA in healthy donors. Turning to the study itself: Out of about 179 million T cells, an earlier analysis found some 120 million unique TCR beta sequences in total. Study observations and caveats: Associated with cytomegalovirus, according to the listing, were around 160 TCR beta chains. Later on, an analysis tied 18,000 or so TCR beta sequences to HLA alleles at 0.05 false discovery rate.

The PCR made use of 60 Vbeta and 13 Jbeta primers. The repertoire was sequenced with immunoSEQ multiplex PCR; TCRdb's copy has only in-frame clones and lacks some. The table shows roughly 160,000 clones, with about 85% occurring only once. The CDR3 is 16 residues long. Germline loops: CDR1 SGHTA, CDR2 FQGNSA. V trimming: 4 bases; J trimming: 5 bases; junction bases outside the gene matches: 9. Turning to this clone: Its target is not known.

This chain connects TRBV7-2 to TRBJ2-1; TRBD2 matches at 9 bases. The sequence was obtained from a man aged 30-40 years in good health and CMV-seropositive. The sequencing sample was made of PBMCs. DNA for the CDR3: TGTGCCAGCAGCTCACCCCTAGCGGGGTTCCACAATGAGCAGTTCTTC. It translates to CASSSPLAGFHNEQFF.